This T cell receptor (beta chain) was recovered during a study of tumor and adjacent non-tumor tissue in lung cancer. Study background: Patients comprised about a dozen adenocarcinoma, 2 squamous cell carcinoma and 1 small cell lung cancer. On average, productive TCRbeta reads reached about 4.2 million per sample.

Study outcomes and limitations: Top 100 clones took a larger repertoire share in normal lung.

This sample's RNA came from whole unsorted tissue. Between August and November 2014, newly diagnosed, chemotherapy-naive lung cancer patients underwent thoracic surgery in China. A modified ARM-PCR protocol with three rounds of nested PCR amplified TCRbeta. TCRdb fed the multiplex PCR reads into MiXCR, producing one record per CDR3 protein. The sample lists over 130,000 distinct CDR3 sequences; around 60% were seen once. Deletions cut 4 bases from V and 0 bases from J, with 19 bases between. CDR1 and CDR2 (germline): MDHEN, SYDVKM. CDR3 length equals 18 residues. Worth noting for this clonotype: Its specificity is unknown.

Source material: lung tumor tissue. J is TRBJ2-1 and V is TRBV28, with D possibly TRBD2 on 6 matching bases. The TCR comes from a man in his sixties with small cell lung cancer. The CDR3, as DNA: TGTGCCAGCAGTTCCCCCATAGCGGAGAAGAACTCCTACAATGAGCAGTTCTTC. This encodes CASSSPIAEKNSYNEQFF. The whole variable domain, remainder taken from reference TRBV28 and TRBJ2-1, is DVKVTQSSRYLVKRTGEKVFLECVQDMDHENMFWYRQDPGLGLRLIYFSYDVKMKEKGDIPEGYSVSREKKERFSLILESASTNQTSMYLCASSSPIAEKNSYNEQFFGPGTRLTVL.